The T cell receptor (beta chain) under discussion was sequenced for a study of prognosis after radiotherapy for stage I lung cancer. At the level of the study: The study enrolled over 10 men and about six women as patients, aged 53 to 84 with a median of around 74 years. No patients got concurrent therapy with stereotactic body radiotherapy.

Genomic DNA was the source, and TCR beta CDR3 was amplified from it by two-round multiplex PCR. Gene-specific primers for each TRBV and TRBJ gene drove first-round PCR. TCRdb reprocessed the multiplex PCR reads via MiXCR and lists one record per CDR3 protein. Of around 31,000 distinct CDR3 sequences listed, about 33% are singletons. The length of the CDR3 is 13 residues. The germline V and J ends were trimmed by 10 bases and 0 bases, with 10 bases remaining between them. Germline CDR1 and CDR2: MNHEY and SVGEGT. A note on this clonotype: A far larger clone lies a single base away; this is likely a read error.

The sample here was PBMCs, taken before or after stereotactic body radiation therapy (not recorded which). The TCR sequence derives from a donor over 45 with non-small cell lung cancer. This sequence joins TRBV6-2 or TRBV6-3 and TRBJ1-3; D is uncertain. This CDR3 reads CAIRLGSGNTIYF. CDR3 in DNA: TGTGCCATCAGATTGGGCTCTGGAAACACCATATATTTT.